The entry that follows covers one TCR beta chain sequence. With V trimmed by 3 bases and J by 7 bases, 4 bases remained unmatched. This CDR3 has 13 residues. These data belong to a study of blood T cell repertoires in COVID-19. Study-wide background: The samples span acute and convalescent COVID-19 from the United States, Italy and Spain. T cells, B-cell-depleted T cells, or PBMCs provided the cDNA or gDNA that served as material.

Per the original methods: By means of reference gene primer amplification, nucleated cell counts were estimated. Assay used: immunoSEQ multiplex PCR; TCRdb lists only in-frame clones, some missing. V and J calls and clone size are as listed in that table; D and trimming were resolved from the DNA. The sample yields some 100,000 clones, over 85% seen once. This sequence joins TRBV12-3 or TRBV12-4 and TRBJ2-7; 9 bases line up with TRBD1. Source material: peripheral blood. The receptor's source is an older man with acute or convalescent COVID-19. The CDR3 DNA sequence: TGTGCCAGCAGTTTCGGGACAGGGAGTGAGCAGTACTTC. The encoded protein is CASSFGTGSEQYF.